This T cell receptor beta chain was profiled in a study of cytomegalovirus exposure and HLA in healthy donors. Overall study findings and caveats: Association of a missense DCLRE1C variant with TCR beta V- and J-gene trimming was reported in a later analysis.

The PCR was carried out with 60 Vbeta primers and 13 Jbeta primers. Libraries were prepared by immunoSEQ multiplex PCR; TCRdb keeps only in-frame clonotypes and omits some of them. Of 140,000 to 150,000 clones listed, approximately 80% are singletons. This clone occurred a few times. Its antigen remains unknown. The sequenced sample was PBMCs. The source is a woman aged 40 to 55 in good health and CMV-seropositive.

In DNA form, the CDR3 reads TGTGCCAGCAGCTTGGGTCGGGCCAGGGGCTACGAGCAGTACTTC. Amino acids: CASSLGRARGYEQYF. This chain joins TRBV5-6 and TRBJ2-7, with D perhaps TRBD1 (6 bases). The CDR3 consists of 15 residues. Per germline, CDR1 SGHDT and CDR2 YYEEEE. The V end was cut by 0 bases, the J end by 3 bases, with 13 bases between. Together with reference TRBV5-6 and TRBJ2-7, the CDR3 gives the full variable domain: DAGVTQSPTHLIKTRGQQVTLRCSPKSGHDTVSWYQQALGQGPQFIFQYYEEEERQRGNFPDRFSGHQFPNYSSELNVNALLLGDSALYLCASSLGRARGYEQYFGPGTRLTVT.